One sample yielded the 8 T cell receptor beta chains listed below, sequenced in a study of graft-versus-host responses after intestinal transplantation. Their recognized antigens are unknown. This table comes from immunoSEQ multiplex PCR, and its TCRdb copy is limited to in-frame clones, with some not included. The table has some 110,000 clones, more than 85% seen once. This specimen was unstimulated CD4+ T cells sorted from spleen or lymph node cells, taken before intestinal transplant. Receptors originate from a human donor who received an intestinal transplant.

The gene calls are TRBV18 and TRBJ1-1; unclear D gene. Trimming took 6 bases from V and 3 from J, leaving 23 bases between them. This CDR3 contains 17 residues. Looked up from germline, CDR1 is KGHSH and CDR2 is LQKENI. The CDR3 region has the DNA TGTGCCAGCTCTCGAACGGGTCGCGAAAGGGTGGACACTGAAGCTTTCTTT. Amino acids: CASSRTGRERVDTEAFF. Combining the CDR3 with reference TRBV18 and TRBJ1-1 gives the whole variable domain NAGVMQNPRHLVRRRGQEARLRCSPMKGHSHVYWYRQLPEEGLKFMVYLQKENIIDESGMPKERFSAEFPKEGPSILRIQQVVRGDSAAYFCASSRTGRERVDTEAFFGQGTRLTVV.

The chain is built from TRBV18 and TRBJ1-6; perhaps TRBD1 as D (5 bases). The CDR3 extends over 13 amino acids. Germline loops: CDR1 KGHSH, CDR2 LQKENI. V was pared by 6 bases and J by 10 bases, with 13 bases between. In nucleotides, the CDR3 is TGTGCCAGCTCGCGTGATAGGGACTCACCCCTCCACTTT. It specifies CASSRDRDSPLHF.

In DNA form, the CDR3 reads TGTGCCAGCAGCTTAGCGCTGAAAAGGGGGCGCTTAGAATCACCCCTCCACTTT. Translation gives CASSLALKRGRLESPLHF. This chain connects TRBV7-2 to TRBJ1-6; 7 bases are a match to TRBD1. Trimming cost V 0 bases and J 10 bases; bases outside gene matches: 15. The CDR3 is 18 amino acids. Germline V gene sequence: CDR1 SGHTA, CDR2 FQGNSA.

This chain joins TRBV6-6 and TRBJ2-7; TRBD2 aligns across 7 bases. Per the germline V gene, CDR1 is MNHNY and CDR2 is SVGAGI (reference sequence). The V gene end was trimmed by 0 bases and the J gene end by 4 bases; junction bases not matched to a gene: 6. The length of the CDR3 is 15 residues. CDR3 DNA sequence: TGTGCCAGCAGTTACTCTCAGCGGGGTGGTTACGAGCAGTACTTC. Protein: CASSYSQRGGYEQYF.

The genes are TRBV19 and TRBJ1-2; 10 bases are a match to TRBD1. Losses at the gene ends were 7 bases for V and 4 bases for J; bases not matched to a gene: 6. Germline V CDR1 and CDR2: LNHDA, SQIVND (reference sequence). The CDR3 totals 14 residues. In DNA, the CDR3 is TGTGCCAGTACCCGGGACAGGGGAATCTATGGCTACACCTTC. It codes for CASTRDRGIYGYTF. Complete variable domain (other parts from reference TRBV19 and TRBJ1-2): DGGITQSPKYLFRKEGQNVTLSCEQNLNHDAMYWYRQDPGQGLRLIYYSQIVNDFQKGDIAEGYSVSREKKESFPLTVTSAQKNPTAFYLCASTRDRGIYGYTFGSGTRLTVV.

CDR3 amino acids: CASSRLAGEANEQFF. The CDR3 DNA is TGTGCCAGCAGTCGACTAGCGGGAGAGGCCAATGAGCAGTTCTTC. V usage is TRBV2 and J usage is TRBJ2-1; 12 positions match TRBD2. The V gene's germline CDR1 is SNHLY and CDR2 FYNNEI. The V segment lost 5 bases and the J segment 6 bases; nucleotides outside the gene matches: 5. The CDR3 is 15 amino acids.

This clone was detected only once. This sample also contains other DNA sequences that code for the same CDR3. This chain connects TRBV7-9 to TRBJ2-6; no clear D. CDR1 SEHNR and CDR2 FQNEAQ come from the germline V gene (reference sequence). This CDR3 spans 14 amino acids. Trimming cost V 8 bases and J 0 bases, with 8 bases left between them. This CDR3 is CASPEGSGANVLTF. CDR3 bases: TGTGCCAGCCCCGAAGGCTCTGGGGCCAACGTCCTGACTTTC.

The genes are TRBV7-3 and TRBJ2-1; D is uncertain. The V end lost 5 bases, the J end lost 2 bases, and 13 bases lay between the germline ends. The V gene's germline CDR1 is SGHTA and CDR2 FQGTGA. The CDR3 extends over 15 amino acids. The CDR3 loop is CASSLEMGPYNEQFF. The CDR3 coding sequence is TGTGCCAGCAGCCTAGAGATGGGCCCCTACAATGAGCAGTTCTTC. The variable domain in full, completed from reference TRBV7-3 and TRBJ2-1, reads GAGVSQTPSNKVTEKGKYVELRCDPISGHTALYWYRQSLGQGPEFLIYFQGTGAADDSGLPNDRFFAVRPEGSVSTLKIQRTERGDSAVYLCASSLEMGPYNEQFFGPGTRLTVL.